The rows below give T cell receptor beta chains drawn from one sample of a study of CD8 T cells in Susac syndrome. Using its own MiXCR run on the immunoSEQ multiplex PCR reads, TCRdb lists one record per CDR3 protein. The data contain 150,000 to 200,000 distinct CDR3 sequences, approximately 94% of them singletons. The sequenced material came from CD4+ T cells from PBMCs. The receptors were sampled from a human donor with Susac syndrome. CDR3s include the opening cysteine and the closing phenylalanine or tryptophan. A D gene is named only where the DNA matches it firmly. Part of the rows lack a size; the others show once, few, many or a class for expanded clones.

v_gene	d_gene	abundance	j_gene	CDR3aa	CDR3nt
TRBV27	TRBD1	.	TRBJ2-5	CASSFLDRGVVETQYF	TGTGCCAGCAGTTTTTTGGACAGGGGCGTAGTAGAGACCCAGTACTTC
TRBV12-3/TRBV12-4	.	.	TRBJ2-5	CASRLGGKETQYF	TGTGCCAGCAGATTAGGGGGGAAAGAGACCCAGTACTTC
TRBV20-1	.	.	TRBJ2-3	CSARDPDTQYF	TGCAGTGCTAGAGATCCCGATACGCAGTATTTT
TRBV2	.	.	TRBJ2-6	CASSVSGANVLTF	TGTGCCAGCAGTGTCTCTGGGGCCAACGTCCTGACTTTC
TRBV2	.	.	TRBJ2-3	CASSVAPSTDTQYF	TGTGCCAGCAGTGTGGCTCCAAGCACAGATACGCAGTATTTT
TRBV5-4	.	.	TRBJ1-5	CASSREGVNQPQHF	TGTGCCAGCAGCCGCGAAGGGGTGAATCAGCCCCAGCATTTT
TRBV30	.	once	TRBJ1-5	CAWSKDPSNQPQHF	TGTGCCTGGAGCAAGGACCCAAGCAATCAGCCCCAGCATTTT
TRBV28	TRBD2	.	TRBJ2-5	CASSWTSGQETQYF	TGTGCCAGCAGTTGGACTAGCGGACAAGAGACCCAGTACTTC
TRBV7-2	TRBD2	.	TRBJ2-3	CASSLGLAGGLDTQYF	TGTGCCAGCAGCTTAGGTCTAGCGGGGGGCCTGGATACGCAGTATTTT
TRBV12-3/TRBV12-4	.	once	TRBJ2-5	CASSPQGFQETQYF	TGTGCCAGCAGCCCTCAGGGGTTCCAAGAGACCCAGTACTTC
TRBV20-1	.	.	TRBJ1-3	CSARRLGVSGNTIYF	TGCAGTGCTAGAAGGTTGGGGGTCTCCGGAAACACCATATATTTT
TRBV20-1	.	.	TRBJ1-1	CSATGGADTEAFF	TGCAGTGCAACCGGGGGGGCCGACACTGAAGCTTTCTTT
TRBV5-1	.	.	TRBJ2-7	CASRPDRVYEQYF	TGCGCCAGCCGGCCTGACAGAGTCTACGAGCAGTACTTC
TRBV6-1	TRBD2	.	TRBJ2-1	CASALAGILNNEQFF	TGTGCCAGCGCGCTAGCGGGCATACTTAACAATGAGCAGTTCTTC
TRBV20-1	.	.	TRBJ2-7	CSARATAAYEQYF	TGCAGTGCTAGAGCGACAGCCGCCTACGAGCAGTACTTC